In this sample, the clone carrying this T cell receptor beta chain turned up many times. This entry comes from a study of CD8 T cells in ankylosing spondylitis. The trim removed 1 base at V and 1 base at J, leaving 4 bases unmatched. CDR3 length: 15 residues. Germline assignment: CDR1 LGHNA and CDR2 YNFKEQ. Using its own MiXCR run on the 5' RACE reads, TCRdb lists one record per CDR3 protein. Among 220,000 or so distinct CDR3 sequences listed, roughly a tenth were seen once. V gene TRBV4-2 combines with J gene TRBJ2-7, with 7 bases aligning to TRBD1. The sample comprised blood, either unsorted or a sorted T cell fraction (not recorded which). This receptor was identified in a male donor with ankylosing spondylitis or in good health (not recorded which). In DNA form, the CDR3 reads TGTGCCAGCAGCCAAGCCGGGACAGCGTCCTACGAGCAGTACTTC. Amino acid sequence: CASSQAGTASYEQYF.